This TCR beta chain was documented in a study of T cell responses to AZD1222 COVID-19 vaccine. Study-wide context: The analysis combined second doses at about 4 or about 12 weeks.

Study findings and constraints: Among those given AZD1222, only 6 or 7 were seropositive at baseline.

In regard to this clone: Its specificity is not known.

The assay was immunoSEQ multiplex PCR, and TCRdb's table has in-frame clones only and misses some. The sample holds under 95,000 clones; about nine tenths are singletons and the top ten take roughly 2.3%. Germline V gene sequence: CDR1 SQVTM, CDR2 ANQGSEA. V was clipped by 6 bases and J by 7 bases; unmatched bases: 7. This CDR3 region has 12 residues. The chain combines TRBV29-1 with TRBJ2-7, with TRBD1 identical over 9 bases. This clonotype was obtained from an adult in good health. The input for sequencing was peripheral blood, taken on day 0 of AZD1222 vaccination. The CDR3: CSVDRGAREQYF. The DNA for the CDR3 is TGCAGCGTGGACAGGGGAGCAAGGGAGCAGTACTTC.